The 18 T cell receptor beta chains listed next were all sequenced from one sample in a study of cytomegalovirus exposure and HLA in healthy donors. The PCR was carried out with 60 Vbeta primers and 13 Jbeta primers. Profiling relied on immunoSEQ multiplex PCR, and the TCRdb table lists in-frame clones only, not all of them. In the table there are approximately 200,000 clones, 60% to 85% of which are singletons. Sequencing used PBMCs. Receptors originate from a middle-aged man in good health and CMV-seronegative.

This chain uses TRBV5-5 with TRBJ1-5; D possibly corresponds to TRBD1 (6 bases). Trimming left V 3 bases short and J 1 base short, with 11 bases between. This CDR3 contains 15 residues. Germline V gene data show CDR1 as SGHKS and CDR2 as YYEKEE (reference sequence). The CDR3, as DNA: TGTGCCAGCAGCTGGACAGACCCCAGCAATCAGCCCCAGCATTTT. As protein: CASSWTDPSNQPQHF.

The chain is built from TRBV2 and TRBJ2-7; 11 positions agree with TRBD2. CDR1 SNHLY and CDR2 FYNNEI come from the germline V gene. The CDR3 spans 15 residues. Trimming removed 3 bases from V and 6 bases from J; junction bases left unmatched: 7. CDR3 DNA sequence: TGTGCCAGCAGTGATCGGCTAGCGGGAGGAAGCGAGCAGTACTTC. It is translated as CASSDRLAGGSEQYF.

The CDR3 bases are TGCGCCAGCAGCCAAGATCAAACCGGGACACCCAATACGCAGTATTTT. It translates to CASSQDQTGTPNTQYF. The rearrangement uses TRBV4-3 and TRBJ2-3; TRBD1 might be the D (6 bases). The CDR3 totals 16 residues. Germline V gene lookup returns CDR1 LGHNA and CDR2 YSLEER. V was trimmed by 0 bases and J by 7 bases, leaving 17 bases between them.

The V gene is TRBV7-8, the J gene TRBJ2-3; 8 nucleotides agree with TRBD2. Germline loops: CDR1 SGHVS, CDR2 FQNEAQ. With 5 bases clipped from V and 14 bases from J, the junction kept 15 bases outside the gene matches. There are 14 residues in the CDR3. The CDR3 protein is CASSPKGLAGGGYF. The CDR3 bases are TGTGCCAGCAGCCCAAAAGGCTTGGCGGGAGGTGGGTATTTT.

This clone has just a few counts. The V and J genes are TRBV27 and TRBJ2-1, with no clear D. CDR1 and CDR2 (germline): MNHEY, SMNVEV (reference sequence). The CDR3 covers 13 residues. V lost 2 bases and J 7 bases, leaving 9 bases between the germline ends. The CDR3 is CASSLRLLNEQFF. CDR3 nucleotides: TGTGCCAGCAGTTTACGACTTTTAAATGAGCAGTTCTTC.

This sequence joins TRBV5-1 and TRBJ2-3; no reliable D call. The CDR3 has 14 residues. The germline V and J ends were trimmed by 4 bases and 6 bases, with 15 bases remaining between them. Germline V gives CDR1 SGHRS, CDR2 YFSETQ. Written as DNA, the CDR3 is TGCGCCAGCAGCCGAACCCCTATCGGGGATACGCAGTATTTT. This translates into CASSRTPIGDTQYF.

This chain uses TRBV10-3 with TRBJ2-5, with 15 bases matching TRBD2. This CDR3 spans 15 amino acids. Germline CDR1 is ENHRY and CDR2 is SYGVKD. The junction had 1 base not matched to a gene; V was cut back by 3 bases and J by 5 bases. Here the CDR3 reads CAISEGLAGGETQYF. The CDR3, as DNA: TGTGCCATCAGTGAAGGACTAGCGGGAGGGGAGACCCAGTACTTC.

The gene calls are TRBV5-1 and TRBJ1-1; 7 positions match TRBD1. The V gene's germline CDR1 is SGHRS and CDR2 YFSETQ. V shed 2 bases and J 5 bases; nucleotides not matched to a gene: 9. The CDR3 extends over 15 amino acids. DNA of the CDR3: TGCGCCAGCAGCTTCTTGACAGGGACAGTGACTGAAGCTTTCTTT. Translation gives CASSFLTGTVTEAFF.

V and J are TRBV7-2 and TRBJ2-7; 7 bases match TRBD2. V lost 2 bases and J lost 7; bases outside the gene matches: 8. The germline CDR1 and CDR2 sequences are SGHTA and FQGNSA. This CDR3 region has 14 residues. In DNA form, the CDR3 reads TGTGCCAGCAGCTTATTGAGCGGGGCGGGTGAGCAGTACTTC. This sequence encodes CASSLLSGAGEQYF.

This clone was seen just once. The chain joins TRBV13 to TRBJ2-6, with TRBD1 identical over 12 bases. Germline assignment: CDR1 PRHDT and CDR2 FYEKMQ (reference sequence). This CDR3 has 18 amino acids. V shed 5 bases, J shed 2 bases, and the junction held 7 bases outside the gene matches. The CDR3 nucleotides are TGTGCCAGCAGCAGTACCGGGACAGGGGGCGCTGGGGCCAACGTCCTGACTTTC. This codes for CASSSTGTGGAGANVLTF.

CDR3 in DNA: TGTGCCAGCAGCCGGGACAGAGCTAACTATGGCTACACCTTC. It is translated as CASSRDRANYGYTF. The chain joins TRBV2 to TRBJ1-2, with 7 bases that match TRBD1. CDR3 length: 14 amino acids. Per the germline V gene, CDR1 is SNHLY and CDR2 is FYNNEI. Losses at the gene ends were 6 bases for V and 0 bases for J; bases not matched to a gene: 4.

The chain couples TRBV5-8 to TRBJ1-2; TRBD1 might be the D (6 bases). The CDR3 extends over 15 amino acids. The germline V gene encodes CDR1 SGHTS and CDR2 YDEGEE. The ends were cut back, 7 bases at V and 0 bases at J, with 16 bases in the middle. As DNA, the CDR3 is TGTGCCAGCTTGGCGTGGGACACAGCTAACTATGGCTACACCTTC. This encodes CASLAWDTANYGYTF.

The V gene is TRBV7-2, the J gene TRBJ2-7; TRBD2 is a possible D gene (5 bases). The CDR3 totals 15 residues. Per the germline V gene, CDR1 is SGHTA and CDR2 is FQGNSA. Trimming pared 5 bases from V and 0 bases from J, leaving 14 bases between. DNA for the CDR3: TGTGCCAGCAGCCCGGCCACGGGGAGCTCCTACGAGCAGTACTTC. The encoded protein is CASSPATGSSYEQYF.

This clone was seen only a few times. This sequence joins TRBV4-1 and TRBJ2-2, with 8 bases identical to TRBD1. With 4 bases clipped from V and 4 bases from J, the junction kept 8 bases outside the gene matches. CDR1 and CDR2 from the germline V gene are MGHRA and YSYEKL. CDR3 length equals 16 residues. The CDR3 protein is CASSPGTGRRTGELFF. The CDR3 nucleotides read TGCGCCAGCAGCCCGGGGACAGGAAGGCGCACCGGGGAGCTGTTTTTT.

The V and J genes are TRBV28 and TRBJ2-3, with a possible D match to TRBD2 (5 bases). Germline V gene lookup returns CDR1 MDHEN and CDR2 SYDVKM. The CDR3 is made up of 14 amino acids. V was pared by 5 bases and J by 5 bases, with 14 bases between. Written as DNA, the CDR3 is TGTGCCAGCAGTCCTACTAGGACCCGAGATACGCAGTATTTT. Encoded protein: CASSPTRTRDTQYF.

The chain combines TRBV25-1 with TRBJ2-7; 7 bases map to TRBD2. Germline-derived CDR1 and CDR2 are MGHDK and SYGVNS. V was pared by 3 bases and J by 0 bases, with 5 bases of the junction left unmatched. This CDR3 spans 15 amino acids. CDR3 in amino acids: CASSDGGGPSYEQYF. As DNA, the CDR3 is TGTGCCAGCAGTGATGGCGGGGGACCCTCCTACGAGCAGTACTTC.

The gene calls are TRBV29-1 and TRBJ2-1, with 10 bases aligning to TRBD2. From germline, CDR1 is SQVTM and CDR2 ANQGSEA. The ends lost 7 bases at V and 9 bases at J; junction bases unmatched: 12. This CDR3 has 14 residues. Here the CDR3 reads CSGSAGGQRGEQFF. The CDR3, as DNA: TGCAGCGGGTCAGCGGGAGGGCAAAGAGGTGAGCAGTTCTTC.

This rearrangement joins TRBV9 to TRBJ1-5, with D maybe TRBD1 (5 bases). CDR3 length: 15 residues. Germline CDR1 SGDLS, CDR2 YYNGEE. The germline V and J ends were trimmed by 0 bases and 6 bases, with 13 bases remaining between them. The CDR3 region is CASSVGSGSVQPQHF. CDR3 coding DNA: TGTGCCAGCAGCGTAGGTTCAGGGTCGGTTCAGCCCCAGCATTTT.